This T cell receptor beta chain derives from a study of early T cells in non-severe SARS-CoV-2 infection. TCRdb used MiXCR to reprocess the 5' RACE reads, holding one entry per CDR3 protein. The table shows approximately 97,000 distinct CDR3 sequences, with about 12% occurring only once. CDR1 is MNHEY and CDR2 is SVGAGI in the germline V gene. The CDR3 is 12 amino acids. Trimming left V 5 bases short and J 10 bases short, with 14 bases between. General study results and limits: Database matching using VDJdb favored anti-spike CD8 responses, with private and CD4 specificities left missing.

A word on this clonotype: Its antigen is still unknown.

The TCR originated in an adult who was a healthcare worker with PCR-confirmed SARS-CoV-2 infection or an uninfected control (not recorded which). The rearrangement uses TRBV6-5 and TRBJ1-1; D gene unclear. The material sequenced was whole blood. The CDR3 DNA follows: TGTGCCAGCAGTCGAAAGGGAGTGGGAGCTTTCTTT. This sequence encodes CASSRKGVGAFF.